This record covers a single TCR beta chain. This clonotype was observed a single time. Its antigen specificity is not known. No quality values exist for individual bases; no much larger clone is one base distant. A single read makes a weak case. The CDR3 runs 16 amino acids, cysteine and phenylalanine included. This entry keeps only the CDR3 DNA: 48 bases, framed from base 1. At the junction V is shortened by 5 bases and J by 2 bases; bases outside the gene matches: 4. In the germline V gene, CDR1 corresponds to SGHRS and CDR2 to YFSETQ. This sample is drawn from a study of CD8 T cells in Susac syndrome (dated by TCRdb to about 2019). As for the study more broadly: Whether CD8+ T cell activation and differentiation in Susac syndrome was antigen driven was tested using repertoire sequencing.

Study-wide findings and limitations: The number of individuals in the TCR sequencing and HLA analysis was acknowledged as relatively small.

RNA was extracted with the RNeasy kit and about 0.45 to 1 ug was reverse transcribed using random hexamers. The immunoSEQ multiplex PCR assay, covering 54 Vbeta and 13 Jbeta segments, was used to amplify TCR beta CDR3 regions. PCR amplification bias was corrected using a synthetic template baseline for primer optimization and computational correction. The original methods were these. Only productive sequences were kept, with reads annotated to V, D and J genes according to IMGT and analyzed in immunoSEQ Analyzer. To calculate clonality, Shannon entropy was normalized by log2 of the number of productive unique sequences and then subtracted from one. For each patient and control, public and private clones were evaluated within the 100 most prevalent clones. Clones were defined as Susac-specific if absent from the healthy and MS cohorts, from 1052 published viral clones and from other ImmuneACCESS disease sequences. The public sequencing data were trimmed at Q25 with fastp and processed into clonotypes with MiXCR by TCRdb, which kept only in-frame beta chains. Under each unique CDR3 protein, matching rows form one entry showing the most common genes and DNA. It is TCRdb's table, rather than the study itself, that gives the V and J calls and clone size. The sample data list around 150,000 distinct CDR3 sequences, and roughly 95% of these were observed just once. 0.08% to 0.095% of the sample rests with the top ten.

High-throughput TCR beta sequencing profiled peripheral blood CD8+ and CD4+ T cells from healthy donors, Susac syndrome patients and multiple sclerosis patients. Multiple sclerosis controls were treatment-naive patients with stable or active relapsing-remitting disease fulfilling revised McDonald criteria. CD8+ TEMRA cells were enriched by FACS, while bulk CD8+ and CD4+ T cells were purified by magnetic negative isolation. Blood was collected in EDTA tubes and processed within 24 hours, with PBMCs isolated through density gradient centrifugation. PBMCs intended for TCR sequencing were cryopreserved in liquid nitrogen and thawed later in a water bath at 37 degrees C. A purity of at least 90% was achieved for sorted or isolated CD4+, CD8+ and CD8+ TEMRA cells.

This TCR was recovered from a human donor with multiple sclerosis. Specimen: CD4+ T cells from PBMCs. This sequence uses TRBV5-1 and TRBJ2-1; 13 middle bases align to TRBD2. The DNA sequence is given as TGCGCCAGCAGGACTAGCGGGAGGAGCGCCTACAATGAGCAGTTCTTC. Its protein is CASRTSGRSAYNEQFF.